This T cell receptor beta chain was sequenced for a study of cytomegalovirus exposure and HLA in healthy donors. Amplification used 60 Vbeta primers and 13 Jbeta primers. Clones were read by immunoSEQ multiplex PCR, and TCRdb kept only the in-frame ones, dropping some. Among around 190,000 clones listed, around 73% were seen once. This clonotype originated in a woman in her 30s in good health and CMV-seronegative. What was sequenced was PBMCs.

CDR3 coding DNA: TGCGCCAGCAGCCAACGGGTCGGCGGGGGGCCGGGGAACGAGCAGTACTTC. It codes for CASSQRVGGGPGNEQYF. The genes are TRBV4-1 and TRBJ2-7; 8 bases align to TRBD2. V trimming: 2 bases; J trimming: 5 bases; junction bases outside the gene matches: 14. The CDR3 length is 17 residues. Germline V gene sequence: CDR1 MGHRA, CDR2 YSYEKL.